The clone carrying this T cell receptor beta chain was found many times. This specimen belongs to a study of early T cells in non-severe SARS-CoV-2 infection. The CDR3 runs 14 residues. Losses at the gene ends were 4 bases for V and 7 bases for J; bases not matched to a gene: 3. Germline values: CDR1 PRHDT, CDR2 FYEKMQ (reference sequence). TCRdb reprocessed the 5' RACE reads via MiXCR and lists one record per CDR3 protein. The sample yields some 34,000 distinct CDR3 sequences, about 9.3% seen once. What was sequenced was whole blood. The clonotype was recovered from an adult who was a healthcare worker with PCR-confirmed SARS-CoV-2 infection or an uninfected control (not recorded which). V and J are TRBV13 and TRBJ1-6; 8 bases are a match to TRBD1. This CDR3 reads CASSSRDRNSPLHF. CDR3 DNA sequence: TGTGCCAGCAGCTCCCGGGACAGGAATTCACCCCTCCACTTT.